This TCR beta chain derives from a study of blood T cell repertoires in COVID-19. Study information: Spain, Italy and the United States supplied samples that represented acute and convalescent COVID-19. The cDNA or gDNA used as material had been derived from T cells, B-cell-depleted T cells, or PBMCs.

From germline, CDR1 is LNHDA and CDR2 SQIVND (reference sequence). This CDR3 spans 12 amino acids. The V end lost 5 bases, the J end lost 4 bases, and 8 bases lay between the germline ends. In the original workflow: Reference gene primers were amplified, and this amplification served to estimate nucleated cell counts. Measured with immunoSEQ multiplex PCR; TCRdb has only the in-frame clones, and not every one. V, J and clone size derive from that table, while D and trimming were established from the DNA sequence. The repertoire holds some 150,000 clones, with approximately 80% as singletons. The chain combines TRBV19 with TRBJ2-5; D might be TRBD1 (5 bases). The TCR sequence derives from a woman aged 45-59 years in a cohort sampled during active or convalescent COVID-19. Sequences were obtained from peripheral blood. This CDR3 reads CASSGARETQYF. The CDR3 nucleotides are TGTGCCAGTAGTGGGGCTCGAGAGACCCAGTACTTC.